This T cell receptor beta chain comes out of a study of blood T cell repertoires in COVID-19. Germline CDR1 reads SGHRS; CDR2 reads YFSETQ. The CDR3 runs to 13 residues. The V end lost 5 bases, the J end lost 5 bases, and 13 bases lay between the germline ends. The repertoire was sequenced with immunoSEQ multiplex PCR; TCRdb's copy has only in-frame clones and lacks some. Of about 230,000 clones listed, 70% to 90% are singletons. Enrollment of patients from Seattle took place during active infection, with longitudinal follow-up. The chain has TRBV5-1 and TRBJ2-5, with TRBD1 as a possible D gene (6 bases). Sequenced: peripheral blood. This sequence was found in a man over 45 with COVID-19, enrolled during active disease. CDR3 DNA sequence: TGCGCCAGCAGGGAACAGGGTGGTGAGACCCAGTACTTC. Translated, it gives CASREQGGETQYF.